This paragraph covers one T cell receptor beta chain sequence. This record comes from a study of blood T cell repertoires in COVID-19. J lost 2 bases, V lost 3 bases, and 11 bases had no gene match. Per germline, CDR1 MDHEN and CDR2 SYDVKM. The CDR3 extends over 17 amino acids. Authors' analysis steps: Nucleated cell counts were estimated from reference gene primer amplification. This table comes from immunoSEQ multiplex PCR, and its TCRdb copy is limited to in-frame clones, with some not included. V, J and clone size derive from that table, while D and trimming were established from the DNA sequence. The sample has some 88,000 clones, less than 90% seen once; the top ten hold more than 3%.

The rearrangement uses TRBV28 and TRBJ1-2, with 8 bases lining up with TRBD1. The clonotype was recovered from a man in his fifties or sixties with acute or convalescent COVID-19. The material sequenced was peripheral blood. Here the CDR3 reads CASSLPVPAGGNYGYTF. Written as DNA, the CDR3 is TGTGCCAGCAGTTTGCCCGTCCCTGCAGGGGGCAACTATGGCTACACCTTC.